Each of the 20 T cell receptor beta chains below was sequenced from the same sample in a study of OX40 agonist ivuxolimab in advanced cancers. Libraries were prepared by immunoSEQ multiplex PCR; TCRdb keeps only in-frame clonotypes and omits some of them. This table has 68,000 or so clones, roughly 83% appearing once. The material sequenced was CD4+ or CD8+ T cells sorted from blood, taken in a trial of the OX40 agonist ivuxolimab. The source of these receptors is an adult with an advanced solid tumor such as melanoma, head and neck, liver or kidney cancer.

The rearrangement uses TRBV19 and TRBJ2-2, with D possibly TRBD1 on 5 matching bases. The V and J ends lost 1 base and 3 bases respectively, with 9 bases between them. CDR1 is LNHDA, CDR2 SQIVND, per germline (reference sequence). The CDR3 contains 15 residues. The CDR3 protein is CASSIGAGYTGELFF. CDR3 sequence (DNA): TGTGCCAGTAGTATAGGGGCAGGGTACACCGGGGAGCTGTTTTTT.

The rearrangement links TRBV2 to TRBJ1-1; D is ambiguous. The CDR3 covers 13 residues. Germline CDR1 and CDR2: SNHLY and FYNNEI. The V and J ends lost 6 bases and 0 bases respectively, with 8 bases between them. CDR3 nucleotides: TGTGCCAGCAGCAGCCCCATGAACACTGAAGCTTTCTTT. Translated: CASSSPMNTEAFF.

The V gene is TRBV5-1, the J gene TRBJ2-4; TRBD1 agrees at 10 bases. Looked up from germline, CDR1 is SGHRS and CDR2 is YFSETQ. Trimming cost V 2 bases and J 3 bases; bases outside gene matches: 2. The CDR3 length is 15 residues. The CDR3 protein is CASSFDRGHKNIQYF. The CDR3 region has the DNA TGCGCCAGCAGCTTCGACAGGGGGCACAAAAACATTCAGTACTTC.

This clone was seen a handful of times. The chain employs TRBV5-8 and TRBJ1-5, with D uncertain. Germline V gene data show CDR1 as SGHTS and CDR2 as YDEGEE. The CDR3 contains 13 residues. Trimming pared 3 bases from V and 4 bases from J, leaving 8 bases between. The CDR3 region is CASSSGGNQPQHF. CDR3 in DNA: TGTGCCAGCAGCTCGGGTGGAAATCAGCCCCAGCATTTT. The whole variable domain, filled in from reference TRBV5-8 and TRBJ1-5, reads EAGVTQSPTHLIKTRGQQATLRCSPISGHTSVYWYQQALGLGLQFLLWYDEGEERNRGNFPPRFSGRQFPNYSSELNVNALELEDSALYLCASSSGGNQPQHFGDGTRLSIL.

The CDR3 DNA reads TGTGCCAGCAGTGGGCTCTGGGGGCGGGACAATCAGCCCCAGCATTTT. It specifies CASSGLWGRDNQPQHF. The genes are TRBV6-1 and TRBJ1-5, with a tentative D call TRBD1 (6 bases). Germline V CDR1 and CDR2: MNHNS, SASEGT. The V and J ends lost 4 bases and 3 bases respectively, with 16 bases between them. CDR3 length equals 16 residues.

The chain links TRBV5-1 to TRBJ1-3, with D possibly being TRBD1 (5 bases). The CDR3 is 18 residues long. Trimming took off 0 bases at V and 0 bases at J, with 16 bases between the two ends. CDR1 and CDR2 from the germline V gene are SGHRS and YFSETQ. The DNA for the CDR3 is TGCGCCAGCAGCTTGGCTGGGGGGGGTATGGCCTCTGGAAACACCATATATTTT. This sequence encodes CASSLAGGGMASGNTIYF.

CDR3 DNA sequence: TGCGCCAGCAGCTTGGACAGTCATAATTCACCCCTCCACTTT. Translated: CASSLDSHNSPLHF. The genes are TRBV5-1 and TRBJ1-6; D is uncertain. Germline V lookup: CDR1 SGHRS, CDR2 YFSETQ. The CDR3 has 14 residues. The germline V and J ends were trimmed by 0 bases and 5 bases, with 6 bases remaining between them.

This rearrangement joins TRBV6-5 to TRBJ1-2, with no clear D. V was cut by 5 bases and J by 6 bases, with 7 bases left in between. Per the germline V gene, CDR1 is MNHEY and CDR2 is SVGAGI. This CDR3 comprises 11 residues. The CDR3 here is CASSDGDGYTF. The CDR3 region has the DNA TGTGCCAGCAGTGACGGGGATGGCTACACCTTC.

The V call is TRBV7-2, the J call TRBJ2-7; 7 bases are shared with TRBD1. Germline CDR1 is SGHTA and CDR2 is FQGNSA. The CDR3 spans 16 residues. J was trimmed by 2 bases and V by 1 base; bases with no gene match: 8. The CDR3 loop is CASSLEEGAKAYEQYF. CDR3 DNA sequence: TGTGCCAGCAGCTTAGAAGAGGGGGCAAAGGCCTACGAGCAGTACTTC.

This chain uses TRBV5-1 with TRBJ2-1; 10 bases agree with TRBD2. This CDR3 is 16 amino acids long. The trim removed 5 bases at V and 0 bases at J, leaving 5 bases unmatched. Germline V lookup: CDR1 SGHRS, CDR2 YFSETQ. The CDR3: CASSSLAGTSYNEQFF. CDR3 nucleotides: TGCGCCAGCAGTTCACTAGCGGGGACCTCCTACAATGAGCAGTTCTTC.

The rearrangement joins TRBV5-1 to TRBJ2-2; D might be TRBD2 (5 bases). V gave up 1 base and J gave up 7 bases, with 5 bases separating them. This CDR3 region has 12 residues. Germline V gives CDR1 SGHRS, CDR2 YFSETQ. The CDR3 region has the DNA TGCGCCAGCAGCTTGCGGGGCGGGGAGCTGTTTTTT. It specifies CASSLRGGELFF.

J is TRBJ1-4 and V is TRBV6-1; D gene uncertain. The CDR3 totals 14 residues. Trimming shortened V by 1 base and J by 0 bases, and 3 bases separated the two germline ends. Germline V gives CDR1 MNHNS, CDR2 SASEGT. As DNA, the CDR3 is TGTGCCAGCAGTGAAGTTGCAACTAATGAAAAACTGTTTTTT. Its protein is CASSEVATNEKLFF.

J is TRBJ1-6 and V is TRBV10-3, with TRBD1 matching 9 bases. The CDR3 loop spans 16 amino acids. V was clipped by 2 bases and J by 6 bases; unmatched bases: 5. Per the germline V gene, CDR1 is ENHRY and CDR2 is SYGVKD. The CDR3 region has the DNA TGTGCCATCAGTGAGGGTCCGACAGGGGGTAATTCACCCCTCCACTTT. Protein product: CAISEGPTGGNSPLHF.

The chain links TRBV7-2 to TRBJ2-2; no reliable D call. V was trimmed by 2 bases and J by 0 bases, leaving 4 bases between them. This CDR3 has 14 amino acids. Germline CDR1 reads SGHTA; CDR2 reads FQGNSA. CDR3 bases: TGTGCCAGCAGCTTAATCTCGAACACCGGGGAGCTGTTTTTT. This translates into CASSLISNTGELFF.

V and J are TRBV28 and TRBJ1-6, with a tentative D call TRBD1 (6 bases). CDR3 length equals 14 residues. V lost 3 bases, J lost 8 bases, and 11 bases lay in between. CDR1 is MDHEN and CDR2 is SYDVKM in the germline V gene. CDR3: CASSFGGADSPLHF. The DNA for the CDR3 is TGTGCCAGCAGTTTTGGGGGGGCTGATTCACCCCTCCACTTT.

J is TRBJ2-3 and V is TRBV6-1; 11 bases align to TRBD2. J was trimmed by 6 bases and V by 0 bases; bases with no gene match: 5. CDR3 size: 16 residues. The germline gives CDR1 MNHNS, CDR2 SASEGT. CDR3: CASSEALAGGPDTQYF. In nucleotides, the CDR3 is TGTGCCAGCAGTGAAGCGTTAGCGGGGGGGCCCGATACGCAGTATTTT.

The gene calls are TRBV5-1 and TRBJ2-7; 7 bases are a match to TRBD2. In germline, CDR1 is SGHRS, CDR2 YFSETQ. V lost 2 bases and J lost 6; bases outside the gene matches: 14. This CDR3 contains 16 residues. The CDR3 nucleotides are TGCGCCAGCAGCTTTGGCGGGGGTAGGACCGGGGCCGAGCAGTACTTC. This encodes CASSFGGGRTGAEQYF.

The V and J genes are TRBV2 and TRBJ2-5; D not certain. Trimming took 8 bases from V and 1 from J, leaving 14 bases between them. The germline CDR1 and CDR2 sequences are SNHLY and FYNNEI. CDR3 length: 14 residues. CDR3 amino acids: CASVGLAVQETQYF. CDR3 DNA sequence: TGTGCCAGCGTGGGTCTGGCAGTCCAAGAGACCCAGTACTTC. Complete variable domain (other parts from reference TRBV2 and TRBJ2-5): EPEVTQTPSHQVTQMGQEVILRCVPISNHLYFYWYRQILGQKVEFLVSFYNNEISEKSEIFDDQFSVERPDGSNFTLKIRSTKLEDSAMYFCASVGLAVQETQYFGPGTRLLVL.

The V and J genes are TRBV14 and TRBJ1-1; D gene unclear. Germline V gene data show CDR1 as SGHDN and CDR2 as FVKESK. V lost 0 bases, J lost 1 base, and 9 bases lay in between. The CDR3 contains 15 residues. This CDR3 reads CASSQDITWNTEAFF. The DNA of the CDR3 is TGTGCCAGCAGCCAAGATATTACATGGAACACTGAAGCTTTCTTT.

The chain couples TRBV20-1 to TRBJ2-7; D not resolved. The CDR3 is 11 amino acids. V gave up 3 bases and J gave up 4 bases, with 7 bases separating them. Germline CDR1 and CDR2: DFQATT and SNEGSKA (reference sequence). The CDR3 protein is CSASGLYEQYF. The CDR3 region has the DNA TGCAGTGCTAGCGGCCTTTACGAGCAGTACTTC.